The 13 T cell receptor beta chains given below trace back to one sample, sequenced in a study of blood T cell repertoires in COVID-19. The repertoire was sequenced with immunoSEQ multiplex PCR; TCRdb's copy has only in-frame clones and lacks some. This table has about 210,000 clones, 82% appearing once. Sequences were obtained from peripheral blood. The receptors stem from a woman in her seventies with COVID-19, enrolled during active disease.

This clone has only a few counts. The same CDR3 can be traced to other DNA sequences in this sample. This chain connects TRBV6-5 to TRBJ2-1, with 14 nucleotides matching TRBD2. Germline V gene lookup returns CDR1 MNHEY and CDR2 SVGAGI. With 6 bases clipped from V and 3 bases from J, the junction kept 1 base outside the gene matches. The length of the CDR3 is 15 residues. CDR3 sequence (DNA): TGTGCCAGCAGCGGGACTAGCGGGAGCTACAATGAGCAGTTCTTC. This sequence encodes CASSGTSGSYNEQFF.

This chain links TRBV6-5 with TRBJ1-1, with D uncertain. In germline, CDR1 is MNHEY, CDR2 SVGAGI. V was pared by 8 bases and J by 7 bases, with 17 bases between. This CDR3 comprises 13 residues. The CDR3 nucleotides are TGTGCCAGCTACGTCTCCCTGCGGGGTGAAGCTTTCTTT. Translated: CASYVSLRGEAFF.

The genes are TRBV6-5 and TRBJ2-1, with TRBD1 matching over 9 bases. The germline V gene has CDR1 MNHEY and CDR2 SVGAGI. The V segment lost 2 bases and the J segment 16 bases; nucleotides outside the gene matches: 12. The CDR3 contains 14 residues. The CDR3 reads CASSYPPGQGPVFF. DNA of the CDR3: TGTGCCAGCAGTTACCCACCGGGACAGGGTCCGGTATTCTTC.

The chain is built from TRBV18 and TRBJ1-2, with 8 nucleotides matching TRBD1. CDR1 is KGHSH, CDR2 LQKENI, per germline. The CDR3 is made up of 14 amino acids. The V and J ends lost 8 bases and 2 bases, in that order; junction bases with no gene match: 7. In DNA, the CDR3 is TGTGCCAGCCGACCGACAGGGGTAAACTATGGCTACACCTTC. This codes for CASRPTGVNYGYTF.

The DNA for the CDR3 is TGTGCCTGGAGTCGGGGATTGTACAGGGGGCAAGAGACCCAGTACTTC. As protein: CAWSRGLYRGQETQYF. The gene calls are TRBV30 and TRBJ2-5; 8 nucleotides agree with TRBD1. V was pared by 2 bases and J by 2 bases, with 10 bases of the junction left unmatched. CDR1 GTSNPN and CDR2 SVGIG come from the germline V gene (reference sequence). This CDR3 contains 16 residues.

The CDR3 reads CASSTGTTGSNQPQHF. The CDR3 DNA follows: TGTGCCAGCTCAACAGGAACGACGGGCAGCAATCAGCCCCAGCATTTT. The V call is TRBV18, the J call TRBJ1-5, with TRBD1 as a possible D gene (5 bases). CDR3 length equals 16 residues. V dropped 5 bases and J dropped 1 base, with 15 bases sitting between them. Per the germline V gene, CDR1 is KGHSH and CDR2 is LQKENI.

The chain joins TRBV27 to TRBJ2-7; 8 nucleotides align to TRBD1. The length of the CDR3 is 15 residues. V shed 4 bases and J 7 bases; nucleotides not matched to a gene: 12. Germline V gene sequence: CDR1 MNHEY, CDR2 SMNVEV (reference sequence). In DNA form, the CDR3 reads TGTGCCAGCAGTTCTCGCGGGCAGGGGGCGGGTGAGCAGTACTTC. Translation: CASSSRGQGAGEQYF.

V and J are TRBV6-1 and TRBJ2-7; 7 positions match TRBD1. In germline, CDR1 is MNHNS, CDR2 SASEGT. Losses at the gene ends were 2 bases for V and 3 bases for J; bases not matched to a gene: 4. The CDR3 totals 14 residues. The CDR3 spells CASSEPRGFYEQYF. Written as DNA, the CDR3 is TGTGCCAGCAGTGAACCCAGGGGGTTCTACGAGCAGTACTTC.

Points on this clone: Distinct nucleotide sequences in the sample also encode this CDR3. The chain uses TRBV5-4 and TRBJ2-7; D is unresolved. CDR3 length: 13 residues. Per the germline V gene, CDR1 is SGHNT and CDR2 is YYREEE (reference sequence). V was shortened by 1 base and J by 2 bases, with 7 bases between the two germline ends. CDR3 sequence: CASSLLTTYEQYF. The CDR3 DNA reads as TGTGCCAGCAGCTTGTTAACTACCTACGAGCAGTACTTC.

This clone has just one count. This chain joins TRBV21-1 and TRBJ2-5; the D segment call TRBD2 is taken from the table without a DNA check. TRBV21-1 has pseudogene status. The length of the CDR3 is 15 residues. The CDR3 DNA reads as TGTGCCAGATGGGGGGTAGCGGGAGTAGAAGAGACCCAGTACTTC. Its translation: CARWGVAGVEETQYF.

The rearrangement uses TRBV10-1 and TRBJ1-1; D is perhaps TRBD1 (5 bases). The V end was cut by 6 bases, the J end by 6 bases, with 14 bases between. The CDR3 is 13 residues long. Per germline, CDR1 WNHNN and CDR2 SYGVQD (reference sequence). CDR3 bases: TGCGCCAGCAGACAGGAGAGTAGATCTGAAGCTTTCTTT. It specifies CASRQESRSEAFF.

This chain uses TRBV11-2 with TRBJ1-1; D perhaps matches TRBD1 (6 bases). The CDR3 extends over 16 amino acids. The germline CDR1 and CDR2 sequences are SGHAT and FQNNGV. V was cut by 6 bases and J by 6 bases, with 23 bases left in between. The CDR3 nucleotides are TGTGCCAGCAGGGATCCGGGGCAGGGGACCAAGGCTGAAGCTTTCTTT. Translating it yields CASRDPGQGTKAEAFF.

This clone was counted a single time. V usage is TRBV7-6 and J usage is TRBJ1-1; weak D call: TRBD1 (6 bases). Looked up from germline, CDR1 is SGHVS and CDR2 is FNYEAQ. The ends were cut back, 4 bases at V and 3 bases at J, with 15 bases in the middle. The CDR3 has 15 amino acids. Here the CDR3 DNA reads TGTGCCAGCAGCTCCGGCAGGGGATGGGACACTGAAGCTTTCTTT. Its protein is CASSSGRGWDTEAFF.